Listed below are T cell receptor beta chains from one sample, sequenced in a study of cytomegalovirus exposure and HLA in healthy donors. The table came from immunoSEQ multiplex PCR; TCRdb's copy has only in-frame clones and leaves some out. The table has about 150,000 clones, more than 65% seen once. Sequences were obtained from PBMCs. Receptor source: a man between 45 and 60 years old in good health and CMV-seropositive. Both conserved end residues are part of each CDR3. A clone size is listed for some rows: how often the clone was seen (once, few, many), or a class if it is expanded.

clone_size	v_call	cdr3_aa
NA	TRBV7-8	CASSLGTGWDTEAFF
NA	TRBV27	CASSTSSGTDTQYF
once	TRBV23-1	CASSQSSPGLSGNTIYF
NA	TRBV5-4	CASSLAGPSYNEQFF
NA	TRBV28	CASSGPGTGVEQYF
NA	TRBV9	CASSPWTGLETQYF
NA	TRBV11-2	CASSLRLAGGEQYF
few	TRBV7-8	CASSLVRDRTNEKLFF
NA	TRBV5-1	CASSLDRAQPQHF
few	TRBV5-1	CASSLSADTQYF
NA	TRBV19	CASSSPGLIAGVFTQYF
NA	TRBV9	CASSGSGSSYNEQFF
NA	TRBV2	CASSEDRVAYEQYF
NA	TRBV5-6	CASSLVGRGEKLFF
NA	TRBV6-1	CASIGTSGKNYEQYF
few	TRBV6-1	CASSWNREGHQYF
NA	TRBV29-1	CSVVAGGYEQYF
NA	TRBV28	CASSSSGTSGRAEQFF
NA	TRBV4-2	CASSQVSGDTGELFF
NA	TRBV18	CASSPRGDGNQPQHF
few	TRBV2	CASSEQGQYTEAFF
NA	TRBV5-5	CASSRDRGPEKLFF
NA	TRBV20-1	CSARSAGELFF
NA	TRBV30	CAYEAGAVHEQYF
NA	TRBV4-2	CASSQGNLAGGSTDTQYF
few	TRBV18	CASSRTGRDSPLHF
NA	TRBV28	CARGTMGQGHNEQFF